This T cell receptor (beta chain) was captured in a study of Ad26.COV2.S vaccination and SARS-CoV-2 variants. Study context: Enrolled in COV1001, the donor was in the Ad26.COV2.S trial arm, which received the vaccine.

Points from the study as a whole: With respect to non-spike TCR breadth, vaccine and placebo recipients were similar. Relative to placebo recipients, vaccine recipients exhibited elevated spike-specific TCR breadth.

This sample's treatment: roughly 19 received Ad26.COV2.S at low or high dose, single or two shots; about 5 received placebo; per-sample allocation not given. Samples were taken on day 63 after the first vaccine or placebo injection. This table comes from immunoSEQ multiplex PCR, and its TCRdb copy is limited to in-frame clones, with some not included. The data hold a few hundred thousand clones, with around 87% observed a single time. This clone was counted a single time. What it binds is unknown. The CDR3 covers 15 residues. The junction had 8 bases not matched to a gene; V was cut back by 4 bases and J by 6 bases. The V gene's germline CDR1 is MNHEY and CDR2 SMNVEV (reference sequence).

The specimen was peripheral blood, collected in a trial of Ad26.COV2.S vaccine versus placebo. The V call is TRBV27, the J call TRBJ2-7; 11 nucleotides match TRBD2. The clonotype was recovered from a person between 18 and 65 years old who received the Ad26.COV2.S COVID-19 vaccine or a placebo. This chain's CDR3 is CASSSPTSGIREQYF. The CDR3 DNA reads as TGTGCCAGCAGTTCACCGACTAGCGGGATTCGCGAGCAGTACTTC.